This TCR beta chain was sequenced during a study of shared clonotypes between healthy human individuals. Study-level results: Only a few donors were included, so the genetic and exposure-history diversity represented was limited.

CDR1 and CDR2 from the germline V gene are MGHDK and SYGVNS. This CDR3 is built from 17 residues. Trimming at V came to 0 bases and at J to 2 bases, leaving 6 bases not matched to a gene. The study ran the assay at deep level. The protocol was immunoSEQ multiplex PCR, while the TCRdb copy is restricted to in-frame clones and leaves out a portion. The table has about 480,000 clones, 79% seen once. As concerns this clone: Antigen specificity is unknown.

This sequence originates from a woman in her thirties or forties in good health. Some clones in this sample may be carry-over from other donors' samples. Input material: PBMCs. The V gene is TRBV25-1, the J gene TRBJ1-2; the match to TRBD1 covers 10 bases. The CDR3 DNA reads TGTGCCAGCAGTGAATATGGGGACAGGGGACCCAACTATGGCTACACCTTC. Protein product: CASSEYGDRGPNYGYTF.